The 15 T cell receptor beta chains below all came from one sample that was sequenced in a study of shared clonotypes between healthy human individuals. The data were produced by immunoSEQ multiplex PCR, yet TCRdb's version contains in-frame clones alone and is incomplete. This repertoire shows about 1.5 million clones, 95% to 99% found once; its top ten account for roughly 0.45%. Specimen: naive CD4+ T cells sorted from blood. Subset noted: CD45RA+ positively selected. The receptors here all came from a man under 40 in good health.

This clone showed up just once. This chain uses TRBV4-1 with TRBJ1-1; D gene unclear. Trimming removed 3 bases at V and 2 bases at J, with 10 bases between. This CDR3 contains 14 residues. Germline CDR1 is MGHRA and CDR2 is YSYEKL. Here the CDR3 reads CASSQGKVNTEAFF. The CDR3 DNA follows: TGCGCCAGCAGCCAGGGAAAGGTAAACACTGAAGCTTTCTTT.

This clone was seen once. As DNA, the CDR3 is TGTGCCAGCAGGAGACAGGGGTCGGGGCAGCCCCAGCATTTT. It encodes CASRRQGSGQPQHF. The chain carries TRBV6-5 and TRBJ1-5; 8 positions match TRBD1. The CDR3 extends over 14 amino acids. Germline-derived CDR1 and CDR2 are MNHEY and SVGAGI. Trimming at V came to 6 bases and at J to 7 bases, leaving 8 bases not matched to a gene.

V is TRBV29-1 and J is TRBJ2-7; 8 bases align to TRBD2. CDR3 length equals 12 residues. Germline V CDR1 and CDR2: SQVTM, ANQGSEA. V shed 7 bases and J 3 bases; nucleotides not matched to a gene: 5. The CDR3 sequence: CSGGAGGYEQYF. The CDR3 coding sequence is TGCAGCGGGGGGGCGGGAGGCTACGAGCAGTACTTC.

The chain employs TRBV21-1 and TRBJ2-7; no DNA check was done on the table's D call, TRBD2. TRBV21-1 is an annotated pseudogene. The CDR3 covers 12 residues. CDR3 sequence reads: CARGASGYEQYF. Written as DNA, the CDR3 is TGTGCCAGGGGGGCTAGCGGCTACGAGCAGTACTTC.

This chain connects TRBV29-1 to TRBJ2-4; 10 bases are shared with TRBD2. Germline loops: CDR1 SQVTM, CDR2 ANQGSEA. The CDR3 runs to 13 residues. Trimming at V came to 5 bases and at J to 7 bases, leaving 5 bases not matched to a gene. The CDR3 region is CSVRAGGRNIQYF. The CDR3 bases are TGCAGCGTTCGAGCGGGAGGGCGGAACATTCAGTACTTC.

This clone was detected only once. The J gene is TRBJ2-7, the V gene TRBV27, with D possibly being TRBD1 or TRBD2 (5 bases each). The germline gives CDR1 MNHEY, CDR2 SMNVEV (reference sequence). V gave up 2 bases and J gave up 6 bases, with 17 bases separating them. This CDR3 contains 15 residues. CDR3 protein: CASSLSRPRGGEQYF. The CDR3 bases are TGTGCCAGCAGTTTAAGCCGTCCCCGGGGCGGCGAGCAGTACTTC.

The V and J genes are TRBV30 and TRBJ2-7; 8 positions agree with TRBD1. Germline V CDR1 and CDR2: GTSNPN, SVGIG (reference sequence). The CDR3 contains 13 residues. With V trimmed by 5 bases and J by 2 bases, 5 bases remained unmatched. The CDR3 coding sequence is TGTGCCTGGGACAGGGGTCCTACCTACGAGCAGTACTTC. Translation: CAWDRGPTYEQYF.

V gene TRBV5-1 combines with J gene TRBJ2-3, with no clear D. From germline, CDR1 is SGHRS and CDR2 YFSETQ. The V end lost 0 bases, the J end lost 0 bases, and 5 bases lay between the germline ends. The CDR3 is made up of 14 amino acids. The CDR3 sequence: CASSLEPSTDTQYF. CDR3 DNA: TGCGCCAGCAGCTTGGAGCCGAGCACAGATACGCAGTATTTT.

The chain has TRBV25-1 and TRBJ2-5, with 11 bases that match TRBD1. Looked up from germline, CDR1 is MGHDK and CDR2 is SYGVNS. This CDR3 contains 17 residues. The ends lost 2 bases at V and 4 bases at J; junction bases unmatched: 9. The DNA of the CDR3 is TGTGCCAGCAGTGAAGGTAGGAGGACAGGGGGCCGAGAGACCCAGTACTTC. Translating gives CASSEGRRTGGRETQYF.

The rearrangement joins TRBV7-9 to TRBJ2-7; TRBD1 agrees at 8 bases. Germline lookup yields CDR1 SEHNR and CDR2 FQNEAQ (reference sequence). This CDR3 spans 14 amino acids. With 3 bases clipped from V and 2 bases from J, the junction kept 3 bases outside the gene matches. CDR3 amino acids: CASSFSDRAYEQYF. The DNA of the CDR3 is TGTGCCAGCAGCTTTTCGGACAGGGCCTACGAGCAGTACTTC.

The rearrangement joins TRBV27 to TRBJ2-1; D might be TRBD1 or TRBD2, each matching 5 bases. This CDR3 has 18 amino acids. Germline V gene data show CDR1 as MNHEY and CDR2 as SMNVEV (reference sequence). The V end lost 2 bases, the J end lost 0 bases, and 17 bases lay between the germline ends. CDR3 in DNA: TGTGCCAGCAGTTTACGCCCCCGGGACCAAGGCTCCTACAATGAGCAGTTCTTC. Translating gives CASSLRPRDQGSYNEQFF.

Note on this clone: This same CDR3 is encoded by further DNA sequences in the sample. The chain joins TRBV5-1 to TRBJ2-7, with TRBD1 identical over 10 bases. The CDR3 consists of 14 residues. The junction had 3 bases not matched to a gene; V was cut back by 0 bases and J by 6 bases. Germline CDR1 reads SGHRS; CDR2 reads YFSETQ. CDR3 DNA: TGCGCCAGCAGCTTGGTAGGGACAGGGGTCGAGCAGTACTTC. Translation: CASSLVGTGVEQYF.

This chain connects TRBV5-1 to TRBJ2-2; D unresolved. With 4 bases removed from V and 0 bases from J, the gap between germline ends came to 10 bases. The CDR3 has 15 residues. Germline-derived CDR1 and CDR2 are SGHRS and YFSETQ. DNA for the CDR3: TGCGCCAGCAGCCCCCCCCTAGCGAACACCGGGGAGCTGTTTTTT. Translation: CASSPPLANTGELFF.

This sequence joins TRBV6-1 and TRBJ2-7, with 7 bases aligning to TRBD1. The V gene end was trimmed by 2 bases and the J gene end by 7 bases; junction bases not matched to a gene: 11. This CDR3 has 15 residues. Germline V gene lookup returns CDR1 MNHNS and CDR2 SASEGT. The CDR3 sequence: CASSELGDSSWEQYF. The CDR3 DNA reads as TGTGCCAGCAGTGAACTGGGGGACAGCTCTTGGGAGCAGTACTTC.

This chain links TRBV13 with TRBJ2-2; D assignment may be TRBD1 or TRBD2 (5 bases each). This CDR3 has 16 amino acids. The germline gives CDR1 PRHDT, CDR2 FYEKMQ (reference sequence). V lost 4 bases, J lost 5 bases, and 17 bases lay in between. This CDR3 is CASSSTSWGLTGELFF. The CDR3 DNA follows: TGTGCCAGCAGCTCAACCAGCTGGGGGTTGACCGGGGAGCTGTTTTTT.